This entry is about one T cell receptor (beta chain). Sorting of unstimulated PBMCs yielded separate CD3+CD4+ and CD3+CD8+ fractions. Trimming removed 7 bases from V and 4 bases from J, with 14 bases in between. The CDR3 totals 13 residues. Germline V gene sequence: CDR1 SQVTM, CDR2 ANQGSEA. The sample originates from a study of T cell clones after liver transplantation. Study information: As an antigen-independent comparator, third-party-reactive TCRbeta sequences came from pre-transplant mixed lymphocyte reactions. Without induction therapy, subjects received standard immunosuppression until 12-24 months post-transplant.

The data were produced by immunoSEQ multiplex PCR, yet TCRdb's version contains in-frame clones alone and is incomplete. The sample yields fewer than 85,000 clones, over 65% seen once. The chain joins TRBV29-1 to TRBJ2-1, with D perhaps matching TRBD1 (6 bases). This specimen was CD4+ T cells from blood, taken at the 22-month timepoint. This receptor was identified in a human patient who received a liver transplant. Certain T cells may be donor cells from the graft. Here the CDR3 reads CSAAADRYNEQFF. CDR3 nucleotides: TGCAGCGCGGCTGCGGACAGATACAATGAGCAGTTCTTC.